These 2 T cell receptor beta chains were sequenced from one sample in a study of naive and memory T cell subsets. Amplification of ligated cDNA took four PCR rounds with SP2 and nested alpha and beta constant primers. Each CDR3 protein is one row after TCRdb ran MiXCR on the 5' RACE reads. The sample carries 58,000 or so distinct CDR3 sequences, about 7.1% recorded once. TCR cDNA received a 3' ligated oligonucleotide that carried a UMI. Receptor source: a female donor in good health.

Ten or more counts support this clonotype. The chain joins TRBV7-8 to TRBJ1-5, with D perhaps matching TRBD1 (5 bases). The germline gives CDR1 SGHVS, CDR2 FQNEAQ. V shed 2 bases and J shed 2 bases, with 13 bases lying between them. CDR3 length: 16 residues. CDR3 nucleotides: TGTGCCAGCAGCTTACGCACGCGAGGGGGCAATCAGCCCCAGCATTTT. It specifies CASSLRTRGGNQPQHF.

This clonotype turned up a few times. The J gene is TRBJ2-3, the V gene TRBV7-2; D could derive from TRBD1 or TRBD2 (6 bases each). The V gene lost 5 bases and the J gene lost 8 bases, with 20 bases spanning the gap. The CDR3 contains 15 residues. CDR1 SGHTA and CDR2 FQGNSA come from the germline V gene. CDR3 DNA: TGTGCCAGCAGCGCCGGGGGCGGTAGCAGGAGTACGCAGTATTTT. Amino acids: CASSAGGGSRSTQYF.